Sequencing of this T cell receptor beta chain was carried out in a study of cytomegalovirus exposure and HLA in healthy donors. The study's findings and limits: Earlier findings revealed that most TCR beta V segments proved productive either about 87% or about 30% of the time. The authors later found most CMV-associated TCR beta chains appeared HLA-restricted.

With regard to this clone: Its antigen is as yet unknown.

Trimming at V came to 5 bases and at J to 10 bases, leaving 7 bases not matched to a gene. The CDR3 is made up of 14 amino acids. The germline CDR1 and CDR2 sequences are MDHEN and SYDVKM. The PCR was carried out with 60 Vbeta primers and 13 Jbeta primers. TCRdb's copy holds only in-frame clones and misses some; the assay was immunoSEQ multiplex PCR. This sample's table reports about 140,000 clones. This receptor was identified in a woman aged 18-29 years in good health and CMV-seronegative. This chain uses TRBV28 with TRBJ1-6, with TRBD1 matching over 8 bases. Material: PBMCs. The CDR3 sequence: CASSLGQGGSPLHF. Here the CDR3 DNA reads TGTGCCAGCAGTCTAGGACAGGGTGGATCACCCCTCCACTTT. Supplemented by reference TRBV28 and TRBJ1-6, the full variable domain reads DVKVTQSSRYLVKRTGEKVFLECVQDMDHENMFWYRQDPGLGLRLIYFSYDVKMKEKGDIPEGYSVSREKKERFSLILESASTNQTSMYLCASSLGQGGSPLHFGNGTRLTVT.